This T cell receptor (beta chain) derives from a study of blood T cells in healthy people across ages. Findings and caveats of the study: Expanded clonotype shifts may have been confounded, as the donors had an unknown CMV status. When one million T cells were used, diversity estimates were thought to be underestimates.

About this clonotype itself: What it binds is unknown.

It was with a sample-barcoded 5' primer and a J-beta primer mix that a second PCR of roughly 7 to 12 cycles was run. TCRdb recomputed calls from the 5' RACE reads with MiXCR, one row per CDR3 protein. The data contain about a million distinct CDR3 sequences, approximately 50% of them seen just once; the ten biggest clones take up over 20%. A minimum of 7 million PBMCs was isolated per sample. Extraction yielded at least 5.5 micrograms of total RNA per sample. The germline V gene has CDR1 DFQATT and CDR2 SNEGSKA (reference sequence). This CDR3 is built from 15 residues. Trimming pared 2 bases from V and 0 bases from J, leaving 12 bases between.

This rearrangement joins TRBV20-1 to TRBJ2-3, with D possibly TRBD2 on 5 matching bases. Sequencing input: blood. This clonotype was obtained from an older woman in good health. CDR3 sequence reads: CSARYLGVSTDTQYF. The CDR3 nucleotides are TGCAGTGCTAGATATCTCGGGGTTAGCACAGATACGCAGTATTTT.